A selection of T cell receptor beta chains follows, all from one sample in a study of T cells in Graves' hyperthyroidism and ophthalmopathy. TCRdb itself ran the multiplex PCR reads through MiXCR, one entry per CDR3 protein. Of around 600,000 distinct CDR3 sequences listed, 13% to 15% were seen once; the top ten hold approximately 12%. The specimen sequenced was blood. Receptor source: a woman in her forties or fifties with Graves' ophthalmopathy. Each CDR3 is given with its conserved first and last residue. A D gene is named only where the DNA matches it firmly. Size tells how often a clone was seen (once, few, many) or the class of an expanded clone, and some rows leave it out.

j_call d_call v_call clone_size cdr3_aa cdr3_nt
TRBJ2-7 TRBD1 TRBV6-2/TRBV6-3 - CASKNSGRGSSYEQYF TGTGCCAGCAAAAACTCGGGCAGGGGGTCCTCCTACGAGCAGTACTTC
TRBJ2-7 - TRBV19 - CASSIVAGRAYEQYF TGTGCCAGTAGTATTGTTGCGGGGCGAGCCTACGAGCAGTACTTC
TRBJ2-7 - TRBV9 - CASSVVLTGEQYF TGTGCCAGCAGCGTAGTTCTCACGGGGGAGCAGTACTTC
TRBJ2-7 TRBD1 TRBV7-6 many CASSSRPPGQGFDEQYF TGTGCCAGCAGCTCCAGACCCCCGGGACAGGGGTTCGACGAGCAGTACTTC
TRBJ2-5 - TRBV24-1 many CATSDLVRETQYF TGTGCCACCAGTGATTTGGTACGGGAGACCCAGTACTTC
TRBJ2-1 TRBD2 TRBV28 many CASSFSGSGKGFYNEQFF TGTGCCAGCAGTTTTAGCGGGAGTGGCAAGGGGTTCTACAATGAGCAGTTCTTC
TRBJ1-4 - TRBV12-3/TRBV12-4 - CASSLQGNEKLFF TGTGCCAGCAGTTTACAGGGGAATGAAAAACTGTTTTTT
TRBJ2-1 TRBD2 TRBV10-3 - CAISEASGSALRTYNEQFF TGTGCCATCAGTGAGGCTAGCGGGAGTGCCCTCAGGACCTACAATGAGCAGTTCTTC
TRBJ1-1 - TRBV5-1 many CASSLSGWGAEAFF TGCGCCAGCAGCTTGTCCGGCTGGGGCGCTGAAGCTTTCTTT
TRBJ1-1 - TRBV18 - CASSPNGENTEAFF TGTGCCAGCTCACCCAATGGGGAAAACACTGAAGCTTTCTTT
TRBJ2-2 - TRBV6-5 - CASSYGALTGNTGELVF TGTGCCAGCAGTTACGGGGCTTTAACAGGGAACACCGGGGAGCTGGTTTTT
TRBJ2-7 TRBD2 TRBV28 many CASRHTSGPLREQYF TGTGCCAGCAGGCATACTAGCGGGCCTCTGAGAGAGCAGTACTTC
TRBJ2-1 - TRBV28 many CASSLWGSGYNEQFF TGTGCCAGCAGTTTATGGGGGAGCGGGTACAATGAGCAGTTCTTC
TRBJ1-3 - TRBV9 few CASSEGQYSGNTIYF TGTGCCAGCAGTGAAGGACAGTACTCTGGAAACACCATATATTTT
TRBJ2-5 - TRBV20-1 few CSARDSAGPLQYQETQYF TGCAGTGCTAGAGATAGTGCGGGACCGCTACAGTACCAAGAGACCCAGTACTTC
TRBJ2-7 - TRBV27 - CASSPNSSYEQYF TGTGCCAGCAGTCCAAACTCTTCCTACGAGCAGTACTTC
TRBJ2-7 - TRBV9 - CASSVGRGGRFYEQYF TGTGCCAGCAGCGTAGGTCGGGGTGGGAGATTCTACGAGCAGTACTTC
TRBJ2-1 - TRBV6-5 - CASSYFSGRNYNEQFF TGTGCCAGCAGTTACTTTAGCGGAAGAAACTACAATGAGCAGTTCTTC
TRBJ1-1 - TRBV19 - CASSRFGNTEAFF TGTGCCAGTAGTAGATTTGGGAACACTGAAGCTTTCTTT
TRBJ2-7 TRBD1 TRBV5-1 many CASSSGQGTHEQYF TGCGCCAGCAGCTCAGGACAGGGGACACACGAGCAGTACTTC
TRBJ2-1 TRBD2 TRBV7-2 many CASSLWTRLAETNNEQFF TGTGCCAGCAGCCTATGGACACGCCTAGCGGAGACTAACAATGAGCAGTTCTTC
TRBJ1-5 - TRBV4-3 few CASSQEAAEHQPQHF TGCGCCAGCAGCCAAGAGGCAGCGGAACATCAGCCCCAGCATTTT
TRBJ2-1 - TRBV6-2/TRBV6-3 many CASSYSGNEQFF TGTGCCAGCAGCTATAGCGGTAATGAGCAGTTCTTC
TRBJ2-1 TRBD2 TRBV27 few CASSYSGGLFNEQFF TGTGCCAGCAGTTACTCGGGAGGGCTTTTCAATGAGCAGTTCTTC
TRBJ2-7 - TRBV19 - CASLGGARVTSYEQYF TGTGCCAGTCTTGGTGGGGCCAGGGTTACCTCCTACGAGCAGTACTTC
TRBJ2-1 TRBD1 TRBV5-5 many CASSEDRGRGNEQFF TGTGCCAGCAGCGAGGACAGGGGGCGCGGCAATGAGCAGTTCTTC
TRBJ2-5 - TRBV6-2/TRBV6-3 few CASSTPDREETQYF TGTGCCAGCAGTACCCCGGACAGAGAAGAGACCCAGTACTTC